Sequencing of this T cell receptor beta chain was carried out in a study of identical twins. Study results and caveats: The presence of invariant MAIT and iNKT cells could partly confound analyses of zero-insertion sequences. Among out-of-frame alpha sequences shared by twins, low generation probability occurred in excess.

This clonotype has only a few counts. As yet, its antigen is unknown. Template switching added a universal primer site; cDNA carried unique molecular identifiers. TCRdb passed the 5' RACE reads through MiXCR, listing each CDR3 protein once. The data contain 260,000 or so distinct CDR3 sequences, 7.5% of them singletons. Healthy Caucasians made up all donors. This CDR3 has 15 amino acids. CDR1 is MNHEY, CDR2 SVGAGI, per germline. Deletions cut 2 bases from V and 1 base from J, with 11 bases between. These sequences were also reported in another study, on yellow fever vaccine responses in identical twins.

Sequencing was performed on CD8+ T cells sorted from blood. V is TRBV6-5 and J is TRBJ1-1; tentatively, D is TRBD1 (6 bases). This receptor was identified in a woman younger than 35 in good health. The CDR3 sequence: CASSYASTGNTEAFF. As DNA, the CDR3 is TGTGCCAGCAGTTACGCGTCGACAGGGAACACTGAAGCTTTCTTT.